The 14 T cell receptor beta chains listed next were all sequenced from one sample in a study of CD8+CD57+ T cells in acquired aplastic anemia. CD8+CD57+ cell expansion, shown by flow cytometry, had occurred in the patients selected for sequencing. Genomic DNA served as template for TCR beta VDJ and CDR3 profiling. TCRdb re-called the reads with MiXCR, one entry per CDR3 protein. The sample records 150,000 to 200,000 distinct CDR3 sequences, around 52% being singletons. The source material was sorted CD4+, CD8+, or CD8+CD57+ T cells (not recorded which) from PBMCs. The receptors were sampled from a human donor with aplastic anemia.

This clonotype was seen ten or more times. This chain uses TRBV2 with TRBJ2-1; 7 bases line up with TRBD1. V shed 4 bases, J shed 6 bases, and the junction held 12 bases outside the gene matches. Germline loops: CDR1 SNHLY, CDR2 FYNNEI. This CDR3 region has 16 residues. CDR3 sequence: CASSVHRVAGGNEQFF. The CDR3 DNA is TGTGCCAGCAGTGTACATAGGGTGGCAGGGGGCAATGAGCAGTTCTTC. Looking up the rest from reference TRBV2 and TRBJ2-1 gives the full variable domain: EPEVTQTPSHQVTQMGQEVILRCVPISNHLYFYWYRQILGQKVEFLVSFYNNEISEKSEIFDDQFSVERPDGSNFTLKIRSTKLEDSAMYFCASSVHRVAGGNEQFFGPGTRLTVL.

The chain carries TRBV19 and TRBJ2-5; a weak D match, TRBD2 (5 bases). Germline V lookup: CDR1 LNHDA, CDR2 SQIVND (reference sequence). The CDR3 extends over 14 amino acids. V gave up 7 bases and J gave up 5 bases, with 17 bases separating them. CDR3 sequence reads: CASMRVGGGETQYF. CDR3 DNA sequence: TGTGCCAGTATGCGGGTCGGAGGTGGGGAGACCCAGTACTTC. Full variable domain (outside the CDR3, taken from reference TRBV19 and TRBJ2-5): DGGITQSPKYLFRKEGQNVTLSCEQNLNHDAMYWYRQDPGQGLRLIYYSQIVNDFQKGDIAEGYSVSREKKESFPLTVTSAQKNPTAFYLCASMRVGGGETQYFGPGTRLLVL.

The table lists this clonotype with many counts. In DNA form, the CDR3 reads TGCAGCGTCGCCCCCGGACAGGGAGAGTTCTTC. This encodes CSVAPGQGEFF. This chain links TRBV29-1 with TRBJ2-1; 8 bases align to TRBD1. From germline, CDR1 is SQVTM and CDR2 ANQGSEA. This CDR3 has 11 amino acids. V was clipped by 6 bases and J by 14 bases; unmatched bases: 9.

The CDR3 DNA reads TGTGCCATCGTAGGGGGCCCCGATGAAAAACTGTTTTTT. This sequence encodes CAIVGGPDEKLFF. The chain couples TRBV7-9 to TRBJ1-4, with TRBD1 matching over 7 bases. J lost 6 bases, V lost 10 bases, and 8 bases had no gene match. This CDR3 is 13 amino acids long. Germline V gives CDR1 SEHNR, CDR2 FQNEAQ (reference sequence).

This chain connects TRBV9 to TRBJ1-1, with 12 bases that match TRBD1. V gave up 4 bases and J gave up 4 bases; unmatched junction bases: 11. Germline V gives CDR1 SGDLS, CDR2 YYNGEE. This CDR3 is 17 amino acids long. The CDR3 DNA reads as TGTGCCAGCAGCCTTAACCGGGACAGGGGGCTGGGCACTGAAGCTTTCTTT. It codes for CASSLNRDRGLGTEAFF.

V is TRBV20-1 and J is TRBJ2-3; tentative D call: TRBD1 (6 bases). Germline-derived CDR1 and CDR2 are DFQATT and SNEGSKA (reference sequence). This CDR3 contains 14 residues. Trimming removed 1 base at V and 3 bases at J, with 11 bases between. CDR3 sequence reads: CSARVWGQTDTQYF. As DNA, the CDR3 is TGCAGTGCTAGAGTATGGGGGCAAACAGATACGCAGTATTTT.

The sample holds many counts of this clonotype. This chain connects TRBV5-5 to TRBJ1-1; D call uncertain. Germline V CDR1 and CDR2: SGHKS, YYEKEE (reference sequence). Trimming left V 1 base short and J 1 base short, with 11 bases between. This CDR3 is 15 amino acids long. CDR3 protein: CASSLNAGPNTEAFF. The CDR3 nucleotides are TGTGCCAGCAGCTTGAATGCCGGCCCGAACACTGAAGCTTTCTTT. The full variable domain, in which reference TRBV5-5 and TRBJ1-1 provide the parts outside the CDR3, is DAGVTQSPTHLIKTRGQQVTLRCSPISGHKSVSWYQQVLGQGPQFIFQYYEKEERGRGNFPDRFSARQFPNYSSELNVNALLLGDSALYLCASSLNAGPNTEAFFGQGTRLTVV.

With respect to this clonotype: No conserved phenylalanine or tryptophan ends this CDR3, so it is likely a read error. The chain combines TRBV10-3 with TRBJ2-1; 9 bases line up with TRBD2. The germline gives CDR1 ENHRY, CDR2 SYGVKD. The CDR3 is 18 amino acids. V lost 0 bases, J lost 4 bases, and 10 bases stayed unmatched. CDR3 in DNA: TGTGCCATCAGTGAGTCCCCGGTGGGCGGGGGGGCATACAATGAGCAGTTCCTC. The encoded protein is CAISESPVGGGAYNEQFL.

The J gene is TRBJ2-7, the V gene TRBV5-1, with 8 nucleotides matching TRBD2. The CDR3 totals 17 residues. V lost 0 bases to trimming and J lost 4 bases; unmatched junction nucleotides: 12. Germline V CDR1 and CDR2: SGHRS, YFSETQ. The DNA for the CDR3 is TGCGCCAGCAGCTTGGAAGGTTGGCAGCGGGAGAGGTACGAGCAGTACTTC. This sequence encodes CASSLEGWQRERYEQYF.

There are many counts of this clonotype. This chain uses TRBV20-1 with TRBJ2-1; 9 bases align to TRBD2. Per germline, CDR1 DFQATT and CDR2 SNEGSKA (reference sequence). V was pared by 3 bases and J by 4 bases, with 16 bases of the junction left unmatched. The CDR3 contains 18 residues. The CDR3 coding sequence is TGCAGTGCTAGCCGGGGGGAACTAGCGGGTGGACCGTACAATGAGCAGTTCTTC. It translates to CSASRGELAGGPYNEQFF.

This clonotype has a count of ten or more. The CDR3 region is CAISEAGTGWDEQFF. CDR3 nucleotides: TGTGCCATCAGTGAGGCAGGGACAGGGTGGGATGAGCAGTTCTTC. This rearrangement joins TRBV10-3 to TRBJ2-1, with 9 bases that match TRBD1. V trimming: 2 bases; J trimming: 8 bases; junction bases outside the gene matches: 7. The CDR3 loop spans 15 amino acids. The germline V gene has CDR1 ENHRY and CDR2 SYGVKD.

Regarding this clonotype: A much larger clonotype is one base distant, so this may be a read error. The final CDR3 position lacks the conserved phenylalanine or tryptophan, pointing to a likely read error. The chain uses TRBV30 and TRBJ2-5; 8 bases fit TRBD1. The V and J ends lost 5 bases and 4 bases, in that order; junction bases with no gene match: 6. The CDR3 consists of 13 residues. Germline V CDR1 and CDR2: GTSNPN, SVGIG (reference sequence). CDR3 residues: CAWDRGGGETQYL. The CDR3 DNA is TGTGCCTGGGACAGGGGCGGAGGAGAGACCCAGTACCTC.

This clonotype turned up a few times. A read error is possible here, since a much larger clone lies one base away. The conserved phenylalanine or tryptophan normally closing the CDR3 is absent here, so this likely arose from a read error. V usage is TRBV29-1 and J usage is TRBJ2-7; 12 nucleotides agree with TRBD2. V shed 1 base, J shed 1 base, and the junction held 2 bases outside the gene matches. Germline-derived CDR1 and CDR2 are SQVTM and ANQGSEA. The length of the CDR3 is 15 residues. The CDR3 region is CSVEGGLAGSYEQYL. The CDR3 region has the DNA TGCAGCGTTGAAGGGGGACTAGCGGGTTCCTACGAGCAGTACCTC.

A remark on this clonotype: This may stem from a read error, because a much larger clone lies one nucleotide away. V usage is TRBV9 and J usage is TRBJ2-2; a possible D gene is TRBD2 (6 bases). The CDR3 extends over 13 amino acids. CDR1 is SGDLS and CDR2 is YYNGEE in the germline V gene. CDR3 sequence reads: CASSQEGTGVLFF. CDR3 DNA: TGTGCCAGCAGCCAGGAGGGCACCGGGGTGCTGTTTTTT.